This TCR beta chain was obtained from a study of blood T cell repertoires in COVID-19. Study at large: There were acute and convalescent COVID-19 samples, and they came from the United States, Italy and Spain.

Generated by immunoSEQ multiplex PCR, the TCRdb table keeps only in-frame clones and is missing some. The sample holds 130,000 to 150,000 clones, around 84% seen once. V was pared by 0 bases and J by 3 bases, with 23 bases between. The CDR3 contains 19 residues. This rearrangement joins TRBV6-7 to TRBJ1-2, with a weak D call TRBD1 (6 bases). TRBV6-7 is noted as an ORF with a role that remains uncertain. The material sequenced was peripheral blood. The source of this sequence is a man in his 60s with active or convalescent COVID-19. In DNA, the CDR3 is TGTGCCAGCAGTTACTCTATTCCTTACGGTCCCCAGGGGCACTATGGCTACACCTTC. Its translation: CASSYSIPYGPQGHYGYTF.